This section outlines one TCR beta chain sequence together with its context. No antigen is known for it. TCRdb keeps only in-frame clones here, not all; method: immunoSEQ multiplex PCR. The sample contains roughly 420,000 clones, approximately 87% of which appear only once. The treatment here: around 19 received Ad26.COV2.S at low or high dose, single or two shots; several received placebo; per-sample allocation not given. The samples were gathered on day 63 after the first injection of vaccine or placebo. In the vaccine, an Ad26 vector expressed the SARS-CoV-2 spike of the Wuhan strain. V gave up 0 bases and J gave up 1 base, with 10 bases separating them. Looked up from germline, CDR1 is MNHEY and CDR2 is SVGAGI. The CDR3 runs to 15 residues. These data originate in a study of Ad26.COV2.S vaccination and SARS-CoV-2 variants. Study results and limitations: Whether participants received vaccine or placebo, their non-spike TCR breadth was similar.

The source was peripheral blood, collected in a trial of Ad26.COV2.S vaccine versus placebo. The clonotype comes from a person aged 18-60 years who received the Ad26.COV2.S COVID-19 vaccine or a placebo. The chain links TRBV6-5 to TRBJ2-7; D is possibly TRBD2 (5 bases). CDR3 residues: CASSYSGSGSYEQYF. CDR3 nucleotide sequence: TGTGCCAGCAGTTACTCAGGGTCGGGGTCCTACGAGCAGTACTTC.